This T cell receptor beta chain was obtained from a study of blood T cells in healthy people across ages. Notes on this clonotype: Its antigen is unknown.

Per sample, extraction of total RNA gave at least 5 micrograms in every case. Study results and caveats: When set beside aged donors, long-lived donors presented more naive CD4+ cells and higher diversity. No conclusive comparison of naive versus antigen-experienced cells was possible with unsorted PBMCs.

A second PCR, run for roughly 7 to 11 cycles, used a sample-barcoded 5' primer plus a J-beta primer mix. With 12 random nucleotides, a template-switch adaptor tagged each individual cDNA molecule. TCRdb re-called the 5' RACE reads through MiXCR, storing one row per CDR3 protein. The sample contains about a million distinct CDR3 sequences, more than 30% of which appear only once. The sequenced sample was blood. This receptor was taken from a young man in good health.

In DNA, the CDR3 is TGTGCCAGCAGCTTAGCCGGGGACCATCAGCCCCAGCATTTT. The encoded protein is CASSLAGDHQPQHF. The chain links TRBV7-9 to TRBJ1-5; possibly TRBD1 for D (5 bases). Trimming pared 0 bases from V and 5 bases from J, leaving 8 bases between. Germline CDR1 and CDR2: SEHNR and FQNEAQ (reference sequence). This CDR3 comprises 14 residues.